This TCR beta chain was captured in a study of blood T cell repertoires in COVID-19. Turning to the study itself: Samples taken during acute and convalescent COVID-19 were collected in the United States, Italy and Spain. T cells, B-cell-depleted T cells, or PBMCs supplied cDNA or gDNA.

CDR1 is KGHSH and CDR2 is LQKENI in the germline V gene. Between the trimmed V and J ends, which lost 3 bases and 1 base, there was a span of 6 bases. The CDR3 is made up of 13 amino acids. As processed by the authors: Reference gene primer amplification yielded estimated nucleated cell counts. Clones were sequenced by immunoSEQ multiplex PCR, and TCRdb holds only the in-frame ones, with some missing. V and J calls and clone size are those listed in that table; D and trimming were worked out from the DNA. The repertoire holds over 150,000 clones, 80% to 85% seen once, with 2.9% in the top ten. V gene TRBV18 combines with J gene TRBJ2-5; D is unclear. The material sequenced was peripheral blood. The clonotype was recovered from an older woman with acute or convalescent COVID-19. CDR3 residues: CASSPVLQETQYF. CDR3 bases: TGTGCCAGCTCACCGGTACTCCAAGAGACCCAGTACTTC.